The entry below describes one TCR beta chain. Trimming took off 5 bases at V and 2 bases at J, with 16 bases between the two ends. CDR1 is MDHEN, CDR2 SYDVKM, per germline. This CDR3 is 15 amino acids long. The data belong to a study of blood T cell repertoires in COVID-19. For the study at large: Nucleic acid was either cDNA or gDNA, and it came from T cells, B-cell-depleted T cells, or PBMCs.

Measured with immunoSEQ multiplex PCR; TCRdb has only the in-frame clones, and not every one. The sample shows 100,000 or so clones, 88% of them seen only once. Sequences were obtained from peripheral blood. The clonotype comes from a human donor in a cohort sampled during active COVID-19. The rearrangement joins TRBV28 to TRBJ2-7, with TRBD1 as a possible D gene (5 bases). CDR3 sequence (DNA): TGTGCCAGCAGTCAGGGCCCCCTGGGGACCTACGAGCAGTACTTC. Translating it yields CASSQGPLGTYEQYF.